The 5 T cell receptor beta chains in this list originate from one sample, sequenced in a study of T cell changes during pregnancy in multiple sclerosis (dated by TCRdb to between 2019 and 2020). Libraries came from the immunoSEQ multiplex PCR assay. This immuneACCESS table, as held by TCRdb, lists in-frame sequences with V and J called but not all clones. Of the missing ones, under half trace to an unresolved V gene in checked studies; the others have no known cause. Across this sample there are more than 40,000 clones, with about 88% seen only once. The ten most abundant clones make up under 0.7% of the sample. The material sequenced was CD4+ T cells from peripheral blood mononuclear cells, taken in the first trimester of pregnancy. All receptors come from a female donor with multiple sclerosis, enrolled in a pregnancy study.

V is TRBV9 and J is TRBJ2-2, with 8 bases fitting TRBD1. Per the germline V gene, CDR1 is SGDLS and CDR2 is YYNGEE. This CDR3 has 17 residues. With 3 bases clipped from V and 4 bases from J, the junction kept 11 bases outside the gene matches. In DNA, the CDR3 is TGTGCCAGCAGCGCATCCCGGACAGGGTTTTTCACCGGGGAGCTGTTTTTT. Amino acids: CASSASRTGFFTGELFF.

This clone was seen only once. V usage is TRBV7-2 and J usage is TRBJ2-7; no clear D. The CDR3 runs to 12 residues. Trimming removed 2 bases from V and 2 bases from J, with 4 bases in between. Germline CDR1 and CDR2: SGHTA and FQGNSA. In nucleotides, the CDR3 is TGTGCCAGCAGCTTACTTGCCTACGAGCAGTACTTC. It specifies CASSLLAYEQYF.

The chain joins TRBV7-3 to TRBJ2-2; the D is unclear. V shed 1 base and J shed 0 bases, with 6 bases lying between them. CDR3 length equals 15 residues. Germline V gives CDR1 SGHTA, CDR2 FQGTGA. The CDR3 DNA reads TGTGCCAGCAGCTTAAACGCAGCGAACACCGGGGAGCTGTTTTTT. Protein sequence: CASSLNAANTGELFF. The full variable domain, rest sourced from reference TRBV7-3 and TRBJ2-2, is GAGVSQTPSNKVTEKGKYVELRCDPISGHTALYWYRQSLGQGPEFLIYFQGTGAADDSGLPNDRFFAVRPEGSVSTLKIQRTERGDSAVYLCASSLNAANTGELFFGEGSRLTVL.

This chain joins TRBV4-3 and TRBJ2-7, with 8 positions matching TRBD2. CDR1 is LGHNA and CDR2 is YSLEER in the germline V gene. The CDR3 consists of 20 residues. V dropped 0 bases and J dropped 3; count of bases not matched to a gene: 19. CDR3 in DNA: TGCGCCAGCAGCCAAGATAACCCTAGCGGGTCCCGTGGACTAGACTACGAGCAGTACTTC. This translates into CASSQDNPSGSRGLDYEQYF.

This sequence joins TRBV29-1 and TRBJ2-2, with D unresolved. Trimming removed 4 bases from V and 4 bases from J, with 13 bases in between. The CDR3 sequence is 14 residues long. Germline V CDR1 and CDR2: SQVTM, ANQGSEA. The CDR3 region has the DNA TGCAGCGTTGGTGCGGCCCCGGGCACCGGGGAGCTGTTTTTT. Its translation: CSVGAAPGTGELFF.